The 31 T cell receptor beta chains in this list originate from one sample, sequenced in a study of T cell changes during pregnancy in multiple sclerosis (dated by TCRdb to between 2019 and 2020). Preparation of the library involved the immunoSEQ multiplex PCR assay. Drawn from immuneACCESS, this table holds only the in-frame rearrangements with V and J called that TCRdb kept. Clones are partly lost; checked studies trace under half to an unresolved V gene and leave the rest unexplained. A total of 100,000 to 150,000 clones appear in this sample, about 94% of them only once. The ten top clones hold roughly 5.7% of the sample. The material sequenced was peripheral blood, taken before pregnancy. These receptors were collected from a female donor with multiple sclerosis, enrolled in a pregnancy study.

A single count supports this clone. CDR3 protein: CASSVDTGVSGTQYF. The CDR3 coding sequence is TGTGCCAGCAGCGTAGATACGGGGGTTTCAGGTACCCAGTACTTC. V usage is TRBV9 and J usage is TRBJ2-5; weak D call: TRBD2 (6 bases). The V gene's germline CDR1 is SGDLS and CDR2 YYNGEE. This CDR3 has 15 amino acids. Trimming shortened V by 0 bases and J by 8 bases, and 17 bases separated the two germline ends.

J is TRBJ1-1 and V is TRBV4-1; the D is unclear. This CDR3 contains 15 residues. V lost 3 bases and J 4 bases, leaving 15 bases between the germline ends. Germline loops: CDR1 MGHRA, CDR2 YSYEKL. The CDR3 spells CASSQEPADTTEAFF. The CDR3 DNA is TGCGCCAGCAGCCAGGAACCAGCAGACACCACTGAAGCTTTCTTT.

The V gene is TRBV5-5, the J gene TRBJ1-1; D is perhaps TRBD1 (5 bases). Per the germline V gene, CDR1 is SGHKS and CDR2 is YYEKEE (reference sequence). The V gene lost 6 bases and the J gene lost 3 bases, with 12 bases spanning the gap. The CDR3 contains 13 residues. Here the CDR3 reads CASIPDTYTEAFF. In DNA, the CDR3 is TGTGCCAGCATTCCGGACACCTACACTGAAGCTTTCTTT. Filled out from reference TRBV5-5 and TRBJ1-1, the complete variable domain reads DAGVTQSPTHLIKTRGQQVTLRCSPISGHKSVSWYQQVLGQGPQFIFQYYEKEERGRGNFPDRFSARQFPNYSSELNVNALLLGDSALYLCASIPDTYTEAFFGQGTRLTVV.

This clone was detected a few times. The J gene is TRBJ2-3, the V gene TRBV5-1, with 7 bases fitting TRBD2. This CDR3 is 15 amino acids long. From germline, CDR1 is SGHRS and CDR2 YFSETQ. Unmatched junction bases numbered 4, after V lost 0 bases and J lost 3 bases. DNA of the CDR3: TGCGCCAGCAGCTTGGTTGCGGGAGTAACAGATACGCAGTATTTT. This gives the protein CASSLVAGVTDTQYF.

DNA of the CDR3: TGCGCCAGCCGTGAGTGGCCCCAGGCCGCCCAAGAGACCCAGTACTTC. It codes for CASREWPQAAQETQYF. This chain links TRBV5-1 with TRBJ2-5; no definite D call. This CDR3 has 16 residues. Germline CDR1 reads SGHRS; CDR2 reads YFSETQ. Trimming removed 7 bases at V and 1 base at J, with 20 bases between.

V and J are TRBV30 and TRBJ1-3; no reliable D call. Germline-derived CDR1 and CDR2 are GTSNPN and SVGIG (reference sequence). V lost 2 bases, J lost 0 bases, and 8 bases lay in between. This CDR3 is 14 amino acids long. The CDR3 DNA reads as TGTGCCTGGAGTCCTACGGGCTCTGGAAACACCATATATTTT. This gives the protein CAWSPTGSGNTIYF.

A note on this clone: The junction and the germline gene differ at one end; a read error may be behind it. The chain uses TRBV30 and TRBJ1-3; D is undetermined. Per germline, CDR1 GTSNPN and CDR2 SVGIG (reference sequence). CDR3 length: 13 residues. CDR3 nucleotide sequence: TGTGCCTGGAGTGTACTGAGCGGAAATACCATATATTTT. It is translated as CAWSVLSGNTIYF. Looking up the rest from reference TRBV30 and TRBJ1-3 gives the full variable domain: SQTIHQWPATLVQPVGSPLSLECTVEGTSNPNLYWYRQAAGRGLQLLFYSVGIGQISSEVPQNLSASRPQDRQFILSSKKLLLSDSGFYLCAWSVLSGNTIYFGEGSWLTVV.

The gene calls are TRBV5-5 and TRBJ2-7, with 10 bases identical to TRBD2. Germline values: CDR1 SGHKS, CDR2 YYEKEE (reference sequence). Germline trimming cut 2 bases from V and 4 bases from J; bases unmatched to any gene: 6. This CDR3 has 15 residues. The CDR3 sequence is CASSFPSGRNYEQYF. The CDR3 nucleotides read TGTGCCAGCAGCTTCCCTAGCGGGAGAAATTACGAGCAGTACTTC.

The chain combines TRBV19 with TRBJ2-3, with 8 positions matching TRBD2. The length of the CDR3 is 15 residues. Germline values: CDR1 LNHDA, CDR2 SQIVND (reference sequence). Losses at the gene ends were 5 bases for V and 1 base for J; bases not matched to a gene: 5. The CDR3 nucleotides read TGTGCCAGTAGTGGGCTAGCGGGTGGCACAGATACGCAGTATTTT. It yields the protein CASSGLAGGTDTQYF.

V usage is TRBV19 and J usage is TRBJ2-5; 10 bases line up with TRBD1. Germline-derived CDR1 and CDR2 are LNHDA and SQIVND (reference sequence). The V segment lost 8 bases and the J segment 1 base; nucleotides outside the gene matches: 1. This CDR3 has 13 residues. DNA of the CDR3: TGTGCCAGTCGGGACAGGGGCCAAGAGACCCAGTACTTC. This translates into CASRDRGQETQYF.

V usage is TRBV9 and J usage is TRBJ1-4; D is unclear. V dropped 3 bases and J dropped 4 bases, with 13 bases sitting between them. Germline CDR1 and CDR2: SGDLS and YYNGEE. The CDR3 sequence is 15 residues long. CDR3 DNA sequence: TGTGCCAGCAGCGCTGTCACCGGAGATAATGAAAAACTGTTTTTT. Translating gives CASSAVTGDNEKLFF.

V is TRBV6-5 and J is TRBJ2-7; D might be TRBD2 (5 bases). This CDR3 contains 11 residues. The germline V gene has CDR1 MNHEY and CDR2 SVGAGI. V lost 5 bases to trimming and J lost 3 bases, with 5 bases between them. DNA of the CDR3: TGTGCCAGCAGTCGGGACTACGAGCAGTACTTC. It is translated as CASSRDYEQYF.

The rearrangement joins TRBV7-3 to TRBJ1-4; no firm D call. The germline V gene has CDR1 SGHTA and CDR2 FQGTGA. The CDR3 contains 13 residues. Trimming stripped 1 base from V and 7 bases from J, with 7 bases between. CDR3 DNA sequence: TGTGCCAGCAGCTTAAGGGGAGGTGAAAAACTGTTTTTT. This gives the protein CASSLRGGEKLFF.

This sequence joins TRBV19 and TRBJ2-7; TRBD2 matches at 9 bases. Germline loops: CDR1 LNHDA, CDR2 SQIVND (reference sequence). V shed 4 bases and J 0 bases; nucleotides not matched to a gene: 4. This CDR3 has 15 residues. CDR3 DNA: TGTGCCAGTAGTAACCTAGCGGGACCCTCCTACGAGCAGTACTTC. This gives the protein CASSNLAGPSYEQYF. The full variable domain, rest sourced from reference TRBV19 and TRBJ2-7, is DGGITQSPKYLFRKEGQNVTLSCEQNLNHDAMYWYRQDPGQGLRLIYYSQIVNDFQKGDIAEGYSVSREKKESFPLTVTSAQKNPTAFYLCASSNLAGPSYEQYFGPGTRLTVT.

This clone was seen a single time. The chain couples TRBV9 to TRBJ2-7; 9 positions match TRBD1. Trimming cost V 7 bases and J 2 bases; bases outside gene matches: 4. The germline gives CDR1 SGDLS, CDR2 YYNGEE. This CDR3 is built from 13 residues. CDR3 region: CASGQGLAYEQYF. In nucleotides, the CDR3 is TGTGCCAGCGGACAGGGGCTAGCCTACGAGCAGTACTTC.

The V call is TRBV7-8, the J call TRBJ1-3; D unresolved. This CDR3 comprises 15 residues. The ends were cut back, 0 bases at V and 0 bases at J, with 6 bases in the middle. Looked up from germline, CDR1 is SGHVS and CDR2 is FQNEAQ. CDR3 nucleotide sequence: TGTGCCAGCAGCTTAGCGGGCCTCTCTGGAAACACCATATATTTT. This codes for CASSLAGLSGNTIYF.

V and J are TRBV4-2 and TRBJ1-2; a possible D gene is TRBD1 (5 bases). V dropped 0 bases and J dropped 6 bases, with 5 bases sitting between them. The germline CDR1 and CDR2 sequences are LGHNA and YNFKEQ. The CDR3 covers 12 residues. CDR3 region: CASSQEGDGYTF. The DNA of the CDR3 is TGTGCCAGCAGCCAAGAAGGGGATGGCTACACCTTC.

The chain links TRBV28 to TRBJ2-5; a possible D gene is TRBD2 (6 bases). Germline V gene sequence: CDR1 MDHEN, CDR2 SYDVKM. The CDR3 is 14 amino acids. Trimming stripped 8 bases from V and 5 bases from J, with 18 bases between. Here the CDR3 reads CASGLGGTQETQYF. The CDR3 bases are TGTGCCAGCGGGTTGGGCGGGACCCAGGAGACCCAGTACTTC.

This chain uses TRBV6-5 with TRBJ1-2, with TRBD1 identical over 9 bases. The CDR3 runs 13 residues. Germline CDR1 is MNHEY and CDR2 is SVGAGI. Germline trimming cut 0 bases from V and 8 bases from J; bases unmatched to any gene: 1. DNA for the CDR3: TGTGCCAGCAGTTACTCGACAGGGGGAGGCTACACCTTC. As protein: CASSYSTGGGYTF.

The DNA for the CDR3 is TGTGCCAGTAGTAGCCAGGGGGCTGGCAGCAATCAGCCCCAGCATTTT. Encoded protein: CASSSQGAGSNQPQHF. The chain employs TRBV19 and TRBJ1-5; 8 bases fit TRBD1. The germline CDR1 and CDR2 sequences are LNHDA and SQIVND (reference sequence). The CDR3 extends over 16 amino acids. The junction had 6 bases not matched to a gene; V was cut back by 4 bases and J by 1 base.

V is TRBV27 and J is TRBJ2-4; D may be TRBD2 (6 bases). CDR3 length equals 13 residues. Between the trimmed V and J ends, which lost 5 bases and 7 bases, there was a span of 12 bases. The V gene's germline CDR1 is MNHEY and CDR2 SMNVEV (reference sequence). The CDR3 nucleotides are TGTGCCAGCAGTCTTCCGGGGAGGAACATTCAGTACTTC. The encoded protein is CASSLPGRNIQYF.

J is TRBJ1-3 and V is TRBV27; maybe TRBD1 (5 bases). Germline V gene lookup returns CDR1 MNHEY and CDR2 SMNVEV (reference sequence). The CDR3 loop spans 15 amino acids. The V gene lost 5 bases and the J gene lost 7 bases, with 18 bases spanning the gap. Here the CDR3 reads CASSTSAGRRNTIYF. The CDR3 coding sequence is TGTGCCAGCAGTACATCCGCAGGGCGCCGGAACACCATATATTTT.

The rearrangement joins TRBV2 to TRBJ1-3; tentative D call: TRBD1 (5 bases). There are 15 residues in the CDR3. Looked up from germline, CDR1 is SNHLY and CDR2 is FYNNEI. Trimming removed 1 base from V and 6 bases from J, with 13 bases in between. Here the CDR3 reads CASSEVGVGVNTIYF. In DNA form, the CDR3 reads TGTGCCAGCAGTGAAGTAGGGGTTGGCGTAAACACCATATATTTT. The full variable domain, in which reference TRBV2 and TRBJ1-3 provide the parts outside the CDR3, is EPEVTQTPSHQVTQMGQEVILRCVPISNHLYFYWYRQILGQKVEFLVSFYNNEISEKSEIFDDQFSVERPDGSNFTLKIRSTKLEDSAMYFCASSEVGVGVNTIYFGEGSWLTVV.

The V call is TRBV7-3, the J call TRBJ2-7; TRBD1 agrees at 10 bases. Germline V lookup: CDR1 SGHTA, CDR2 FQGTGA. The CDR3 runs to 16 residues. Trimming removed 3 bases from V and 1 base from J; junction bases left unmatched: 6. DNA of the CDR3: TGTGCCAGCAGCTTGGGACCGGGACAGGGGTCCTACGAGCAGTACTTC. Its protein is CASSLGPGQGSYEQYF.

CDR3 nucleotide sequence: TGTGCCAGCAGCATCGGACTAGCGGGGGGCCCGCAGTATTTT. Translating gives CASSIGLAGGPQYF. The V and J genes are TRBV7-3 and TRBJ2-3, with 14 positions matching TRBD2. CDR3 length: 14 amino acids. Germline CDR1 and CDR2: SGHTA and FQGTGA. The V segment lost 5 bases and the J segment 10 bases; nucleotides outside the gene matches: 5.

The chain links TRBV10-3 to TRBJ2-3, with 9 positions matching TRBD1. The germline gives CDR1 ENHRY, CDR2 SYGVKD. V was pared by 6 bases and J by 4 bases, with 8 bases of the junction left unmatched. The CDR3 loop spans 15 amino acids. The CDR3 protein is CAIRSRDRVADTQYF. The CDR3 DNA reads TGTGCCATCAGGTCCCGGGACAGGGTCGCAGATACGCAGTATTTT.

The rearrangement links TRBV29-1 to TRBJ1-1, with a tentative D call TRBD1 (6 bases). The CDR3 has 12 amino acids. Germline assignment: CDR1 SQVTM and CDR2 ANQGSEA. The ends were cut back, 5 bases at V and 1 base at J, with 8 bases in the middle. The CDR3 DNA follows: TGCAGCGTTAGGGGGGGGAACACTGAAGCTTTCTTT. This gives the protein CSVRGGNTEAFF. The full variable domain, with the rest looked up from reference TRBV29-1 and TRBJ1-1, is SAVISQKPSRDICQRGTSLTIQCQVDSQVTMMFWYRQQPGQSLTLIATANQGSEATYESGFVIDKFPISRPNLTFSTLTVSNMSPEDSSIYLCSVRGGNTEAFFGQGTRLTVV.

This clone is a singleton in its sample. The chain links TRBV6-1 to TRBJ1-5, with a possible D match to TRBD1 (5 bases). Germline CDR1 and CDR2: MNHNS and SASEGT. Trimming removed 8 bases at V and 4 bases at J, with 12 bases between. The CDR3 consists of 13 residues. The CDR3 loop reads CASDLGTNQPQHF. The CDR3 nucleotides are TGTGCCAGCGACCTGGGGACTAATCAGCCCCAGCATTTT.

A remark on this clone: The sample holds other DNA sequences that translate to the same CDR3. The chain couples TRBV5-5 to TRBJ2-3; TRBD2 matches 8 bases. V gave up 0 bases and J gave up 0 bases; unmatched junction bases: 3. From germline, CDR1 is SGHKS and CDR2 YYEKEE (reference sequence). The CDR3 runs to 16 residues. This chain's CDR3 is CASSLVGGGSTDTQYF. In DNA, the CDR3 is TGTGCCAGCAGCTTGGTCGGGGGGGGGAGCACAGATACGCAGTATTTT.

The chain links TRBV7-2 to TRBJ2-6; TRBD2 matches at 14 bases. Germline V gene sequence: CDR1 SGHTA, CDR2 FQGNSA. The junction had 6 bases not matched to a gene; V was cut back by 3 bases and J by 5 bases. The CDR3 consists of 18 residues. CDR3 sequence reads: CASSLGLAGAPRANVLTF. CDR3 coding DNA: TGTGCCAGCAGCTTGGGACTAGCGGGGGCTCCCCGGGCCAACGTCCTGACTTTC. Full variable domain (missing parts from reference TRBV7-2 and TRBJ2-6): GAGVSQSPSNKVTEKGKDVELRCDPISGHTALYWYRQSLGQGLEFLIYFQGNSAPDKSGLPSDRFSAERTGGSVSTLTIQRTQQEDSAVYLCASSLGLAGAPRANVLTFGAGSRLTVL.

This chain uses TRBV7-2 with TRBJ2-6; 12 positions agree with TRBD1. J was trimmed by 1 base and V by 4 bases; bases with no gene match: 5. This CDR3 contains 18 residues. Germline V CDR1 and CDR2: SGHTA, FQGNSA. The CDR3 DNA sequence: TGTGCCAGCAGCTACCGGGACAGGGGGCTATCTGGGGCCAACGTCCTGACTTTC. This translates into CASSYRDRGLSGANVLTF.